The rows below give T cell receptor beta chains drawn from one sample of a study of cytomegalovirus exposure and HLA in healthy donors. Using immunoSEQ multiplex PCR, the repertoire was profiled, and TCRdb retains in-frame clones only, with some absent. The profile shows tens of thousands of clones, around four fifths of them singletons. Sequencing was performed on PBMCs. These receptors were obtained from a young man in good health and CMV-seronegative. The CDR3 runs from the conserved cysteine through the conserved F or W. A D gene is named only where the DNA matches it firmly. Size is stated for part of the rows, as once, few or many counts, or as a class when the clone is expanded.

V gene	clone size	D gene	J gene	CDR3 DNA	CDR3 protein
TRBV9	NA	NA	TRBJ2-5	TGTGCCAGCAGCGTAGGAGGTGGTGAGACCCAGTACTTC	CASSVGGGETQYF
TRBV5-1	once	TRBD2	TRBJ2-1	TGCGCCAGCAGCTTAAACGGACTAGCCAACAATGAGCAGTTCTTC	CASSLNGLANNEQFF
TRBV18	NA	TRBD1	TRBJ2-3	TGTGCCAGCTCACCACCGCTTACAGGGGGCACAGATACGCAGTATTTT	CASSPPLTGGTDTQYF
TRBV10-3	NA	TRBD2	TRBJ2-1	TGTGCCATCAGTGAAGCGGGACTCGCTAATGAGCAGTTCTTC	CAISEAGLANEQFF
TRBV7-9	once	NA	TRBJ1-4	TGTGCCAGCAGCTTAGGGGGCTCAACTAATGAAAAACTGTTTTTT	CASSLGGSTNEKLFF
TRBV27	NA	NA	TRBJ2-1	TGTGCCAGCAACGCAGGCGAGAGTTACAATGAGCAGTTCTTC	CASNAGESYNEQFF
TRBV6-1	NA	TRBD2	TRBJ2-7	TGTGCCAGCAGTGCTGGACTAGCGGGGGCCTTATCCTACGAGCAGTACTTC	CASSAGLAGALSYEQYF
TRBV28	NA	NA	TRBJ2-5	TGTGCCAGCAGTTTAGGGATTGGTCGGGGAACCCAAGAGACCCAGTACTTC	CASSLGIGRGTQETQYF
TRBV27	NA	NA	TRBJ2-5	TGTGCCAGCAGTTTATCTAGGGGAGGCTGGGAGACCCAGTACTTC	CASSLSRGGWETQYF
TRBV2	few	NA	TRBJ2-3	TGTGCCAGCTGTCCAGCGGTAGGCACAGATACGCAGTATTTT	CASCPAVGTDTQYF
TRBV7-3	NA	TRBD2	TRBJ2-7	TGTGCCAGCAGCCCACGGGAGGGTGTTTGGCAGGGGACGACCTACGAGCAGTACTTC	CASSPREGVWQGTTYEQYF
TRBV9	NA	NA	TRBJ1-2	TGTGCCAGCAGCTCCGGTTCGCGGGGGGCCTATGGCTACACCTTC	CASSSGSRGAYGYTF
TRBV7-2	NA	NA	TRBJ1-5	TGTGCCAGCAGCTTAGCCTTCAATCAGCCCCAGCATTTT	CASSLAFNQPQHF
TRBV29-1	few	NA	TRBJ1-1	TGCAGCGTTGCACAGGGATCCCCTGAAGCTTTCTTT	CSVAQGSPEAFF
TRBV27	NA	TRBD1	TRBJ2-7	TGTGCCAGCAGTTTATTGAGGTCCGGGACAGGAGGGGACTACGAGCAGTACTTC	CASSLLRSGTGGDYEQYF
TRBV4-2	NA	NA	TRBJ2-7	TGTGCCAGCAGCCAAGATAGGCTAGCCTACGAGCAGTACTTC	CASSQDRLAYEQYF
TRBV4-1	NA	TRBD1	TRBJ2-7	TGCGCCAGCAGTTTCTCGGACAGGGAACCCTACGAGCAGTACTTC	CASSFSDREPYEQYF
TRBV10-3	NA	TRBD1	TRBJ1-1	TGTGCCATCCGAGGGGGCGCGATGAACACTGAAGCTTTCTTT	CAIRGGAMNTEAFF
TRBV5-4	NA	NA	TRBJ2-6	TGTGCCAGCAGCCACCAGGGCGGGGGCCCATCCTCTGGGGCCAACGTCCTGACTTTC	CASSHQGGGPSSGANVLTF
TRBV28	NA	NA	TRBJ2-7	TGTGCCAGCAGCCTGCACGCCGGTTCTAGCTCCTACGAGCAGTACTTC	CASSLHAGSSSYEQYF
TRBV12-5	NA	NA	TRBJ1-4	TGTGCTAGCACACAGGAGACAACTAATGAAAAACTGTTTTTT	CASTQETTNEKLFF
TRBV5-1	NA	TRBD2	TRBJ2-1	TGCGCCAGCAGCTCCGGGACTAGCGTGTACAATGAGCAGTTCTTC	CASSSGTSVYNEQFF
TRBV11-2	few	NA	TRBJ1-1	TGTGCCAGCAGCTCTGCGTTCAGACGGGAGGGGGACACTGAAGCTTTCTTT	CASSSAFRREGDTEAFF
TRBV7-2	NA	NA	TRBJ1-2	TGTGCCAGCAGCTTCGTTATCGGGGTAGACGCGAATGGCTACACCTTC	CASSFVIGVDANGYTF
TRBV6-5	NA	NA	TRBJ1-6	TGTGCCAGCAGTTACTCGTTGGGCCGAAAGAGCTCACCCCTCCACTTT	CASSYSLGRKSSPLHF
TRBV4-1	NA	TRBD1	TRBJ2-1	TGCGCCAGCAGCCAAGTGGGACAGGAGTCTTTTGAGCAGTTCTTC	CASSQVGQESFEQFF
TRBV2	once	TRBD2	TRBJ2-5	TGTGCCAGCACTGAGGAAGCGGGGGGGAGCGAGACCCAGTACTTC	CASTEEAGGSETQYF
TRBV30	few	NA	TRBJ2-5	TGTGCCTGGGGACAGCAAGAGACCCAGTACTTC	CAWGQQETQYF
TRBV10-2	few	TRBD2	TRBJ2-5	TGCGCCAGCAGTGAGCCCCCGGGGGGTACCCAGTACTTC	CASSEPPGGTQYF
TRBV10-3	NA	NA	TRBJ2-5	TGTGCCATCAGTGAGATGGGGGCAGAGACCCAGTACTTC	CAISEMGAETQYF
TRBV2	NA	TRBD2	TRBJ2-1	TGTGCCAGCAGAGGGGGGACGGGAGGGCCAGAAAATGAGCAGTTCTTC	CASRGGTGGPENEQFF
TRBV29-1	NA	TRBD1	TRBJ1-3	TGCAGCGTTGGACAGGGGGTCGGAAACACCATATATTTT	CSVGQGVGNTIYF
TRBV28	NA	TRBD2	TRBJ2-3	TGTGCCAGCAGTTTTCGGACTAGCGGGGGGAGGGATACGCAGTATTTT	CASSFRTSGGRDTQYF
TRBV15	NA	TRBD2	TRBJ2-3	TGTGCCACCAGCAGAGACTCGCAGCGGGAGCGCACAGATACGCAGTATTTT	CATSRDSQRERTDTQYF
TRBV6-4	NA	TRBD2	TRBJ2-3	TGTGCCAGCAGTGACTCCGGACTAGCCACAGATACGCAGTATTTT	CASSDSGLATDTQYF
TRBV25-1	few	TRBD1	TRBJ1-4	TGTGCCAGCAGTGAGAACAGGGGGCTGGGAGAAAAACTGTTTTTT	CASSENRGLGEKLFF
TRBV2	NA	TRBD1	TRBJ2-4	TGTGCCAGCAAATGGGATCGGGACAGAGAAAACATTCAGTACTTC	CASKWDRDRENIQYF
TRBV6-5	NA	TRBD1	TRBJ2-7	TGTGCCAGCAGCCGGGACAGGGGTTACGAGCAGTACTTC	CASSRDRGYEQYF
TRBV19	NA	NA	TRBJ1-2	TGTGCCAGTAGTCCCGCGGGGAACTATGGCTACACCTTC	CASSPAGNYGYTF